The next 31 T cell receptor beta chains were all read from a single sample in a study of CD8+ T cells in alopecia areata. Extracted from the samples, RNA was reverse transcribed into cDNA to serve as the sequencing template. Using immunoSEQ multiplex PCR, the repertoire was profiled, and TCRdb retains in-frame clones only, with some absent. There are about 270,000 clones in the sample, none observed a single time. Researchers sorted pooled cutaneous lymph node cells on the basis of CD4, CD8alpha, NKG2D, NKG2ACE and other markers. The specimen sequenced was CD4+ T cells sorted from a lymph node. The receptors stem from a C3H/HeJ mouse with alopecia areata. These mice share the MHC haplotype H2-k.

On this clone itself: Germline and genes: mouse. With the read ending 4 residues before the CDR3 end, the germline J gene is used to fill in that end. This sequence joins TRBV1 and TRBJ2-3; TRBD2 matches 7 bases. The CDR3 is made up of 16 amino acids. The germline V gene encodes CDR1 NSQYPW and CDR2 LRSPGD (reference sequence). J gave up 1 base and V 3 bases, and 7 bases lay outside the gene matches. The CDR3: CTCSAPRGGGAETLYF. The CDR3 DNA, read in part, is TGCACCTGCAGTGCCCCTCGGGGGGGTGGTGCAGAA.

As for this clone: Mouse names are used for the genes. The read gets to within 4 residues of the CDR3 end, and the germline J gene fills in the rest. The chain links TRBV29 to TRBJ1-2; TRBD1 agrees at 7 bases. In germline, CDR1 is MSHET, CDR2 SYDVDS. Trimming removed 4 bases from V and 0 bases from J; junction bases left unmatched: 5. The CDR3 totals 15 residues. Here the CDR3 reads CASSYKTGPNSDYTF. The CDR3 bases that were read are TGTGCTAGCAGTTATAAGACAGGGCCAAACTCC. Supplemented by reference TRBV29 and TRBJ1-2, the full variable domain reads DMKVTQMPRYLIKRMGENVLLECGQDMSHETMYWYRQDPGLGLQLIYISYDVDSNSEGDIPKGYRVSRKKREHFSLILDSAKTNQTSVYFCASSYKTGPNSDYTFGSGTRLLVI.

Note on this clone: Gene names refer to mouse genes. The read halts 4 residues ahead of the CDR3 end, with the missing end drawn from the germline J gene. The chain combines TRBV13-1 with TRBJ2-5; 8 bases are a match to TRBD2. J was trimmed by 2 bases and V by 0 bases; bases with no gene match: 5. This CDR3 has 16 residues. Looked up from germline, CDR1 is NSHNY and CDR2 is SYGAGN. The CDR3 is CASSDVLGGSQDTQYF. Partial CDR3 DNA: TGTGCCAGCAGTGATGTGCTGGGGGGTTCCCAAGAC.

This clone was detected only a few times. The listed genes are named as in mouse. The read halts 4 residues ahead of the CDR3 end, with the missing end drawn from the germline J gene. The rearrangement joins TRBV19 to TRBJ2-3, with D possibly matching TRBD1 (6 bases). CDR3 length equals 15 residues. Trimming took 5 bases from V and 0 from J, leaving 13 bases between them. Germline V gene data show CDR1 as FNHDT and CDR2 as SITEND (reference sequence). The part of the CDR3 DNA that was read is TGTGCCAGCAGCGGGACAAAAACTAGTGCAGAA. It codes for CASSGTKTSAE. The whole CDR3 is CASSGTKTSAETLYF.

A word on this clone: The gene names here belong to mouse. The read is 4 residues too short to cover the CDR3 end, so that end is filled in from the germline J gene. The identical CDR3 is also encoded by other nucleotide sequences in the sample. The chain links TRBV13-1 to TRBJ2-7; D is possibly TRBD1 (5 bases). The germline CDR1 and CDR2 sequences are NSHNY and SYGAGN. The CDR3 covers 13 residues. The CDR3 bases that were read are TGTGCCAGCAGTGATGCAGGGCAATAT. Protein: CASSDAGQY. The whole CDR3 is CASSDAGQYEQYF.

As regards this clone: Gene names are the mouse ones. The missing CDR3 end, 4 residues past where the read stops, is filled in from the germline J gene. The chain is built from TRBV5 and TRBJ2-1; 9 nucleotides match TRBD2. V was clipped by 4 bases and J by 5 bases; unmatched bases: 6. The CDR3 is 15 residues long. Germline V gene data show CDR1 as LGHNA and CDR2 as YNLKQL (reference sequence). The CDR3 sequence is CASSRGGLGDAEQFF. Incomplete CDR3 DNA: TGTGCCAGCAGCCGCGGGGGACTGGGAGATGCT.

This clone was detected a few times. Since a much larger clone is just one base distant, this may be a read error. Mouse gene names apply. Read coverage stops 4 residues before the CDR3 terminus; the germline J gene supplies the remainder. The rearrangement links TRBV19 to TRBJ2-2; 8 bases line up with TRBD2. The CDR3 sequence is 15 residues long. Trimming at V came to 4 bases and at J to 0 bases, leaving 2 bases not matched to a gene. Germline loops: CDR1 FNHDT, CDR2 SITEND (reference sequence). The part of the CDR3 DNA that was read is TGTGCCAGCAGTTACTGGGGGTCAAACACCGGG. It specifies CASSYWGSNTG. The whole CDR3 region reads CASSYWGSNTGQLYF.

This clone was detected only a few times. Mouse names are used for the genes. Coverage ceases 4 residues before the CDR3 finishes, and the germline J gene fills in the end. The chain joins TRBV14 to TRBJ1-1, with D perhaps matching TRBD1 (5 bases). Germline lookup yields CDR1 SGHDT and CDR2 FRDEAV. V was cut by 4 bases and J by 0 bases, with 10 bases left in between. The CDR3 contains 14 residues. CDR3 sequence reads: CASSPDNANTEVFF. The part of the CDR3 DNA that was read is TGTGCCAGCAGTCCGGACAATGCAAACACA.

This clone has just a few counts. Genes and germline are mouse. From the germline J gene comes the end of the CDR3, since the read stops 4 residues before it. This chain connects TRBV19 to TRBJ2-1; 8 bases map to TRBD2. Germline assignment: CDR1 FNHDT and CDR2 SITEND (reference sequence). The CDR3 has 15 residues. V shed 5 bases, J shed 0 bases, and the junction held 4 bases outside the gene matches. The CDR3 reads CASSRLGPNYAEQFF. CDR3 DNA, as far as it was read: TGTGCCAGCAGCAGACTGGGGCCTAACTATGCT.

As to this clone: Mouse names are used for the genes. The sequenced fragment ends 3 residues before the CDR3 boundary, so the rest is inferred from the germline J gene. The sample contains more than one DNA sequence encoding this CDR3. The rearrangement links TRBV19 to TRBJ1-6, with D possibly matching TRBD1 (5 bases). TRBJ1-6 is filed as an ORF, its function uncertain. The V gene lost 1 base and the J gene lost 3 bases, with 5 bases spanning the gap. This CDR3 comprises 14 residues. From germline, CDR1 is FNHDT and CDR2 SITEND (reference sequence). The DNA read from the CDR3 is TGTGCCAGCAGTATAAGGGGCTATAATTCGCCC. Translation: CASSIRGYNSP. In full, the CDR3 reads CASSIRGYNSPLYF.

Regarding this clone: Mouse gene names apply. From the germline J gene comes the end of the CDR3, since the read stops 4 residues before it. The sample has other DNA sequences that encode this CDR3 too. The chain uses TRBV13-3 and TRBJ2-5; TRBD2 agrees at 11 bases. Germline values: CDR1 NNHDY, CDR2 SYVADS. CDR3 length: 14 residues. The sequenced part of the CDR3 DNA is TGTGCCAGCAGTGCGGGACTGGGGGAAGAC. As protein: CASSAGLGED. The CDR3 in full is CASSAGLGEDTQYF.

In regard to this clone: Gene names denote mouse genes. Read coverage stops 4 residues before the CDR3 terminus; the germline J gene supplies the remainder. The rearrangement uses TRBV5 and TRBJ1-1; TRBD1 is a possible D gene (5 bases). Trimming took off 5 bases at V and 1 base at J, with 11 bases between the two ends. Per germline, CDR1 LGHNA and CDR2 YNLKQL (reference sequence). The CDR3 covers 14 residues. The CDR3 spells CASSSRRGNTEVFF. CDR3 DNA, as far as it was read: TGTGCCAGCAGCTCCCGGAGGGGGAACACA.

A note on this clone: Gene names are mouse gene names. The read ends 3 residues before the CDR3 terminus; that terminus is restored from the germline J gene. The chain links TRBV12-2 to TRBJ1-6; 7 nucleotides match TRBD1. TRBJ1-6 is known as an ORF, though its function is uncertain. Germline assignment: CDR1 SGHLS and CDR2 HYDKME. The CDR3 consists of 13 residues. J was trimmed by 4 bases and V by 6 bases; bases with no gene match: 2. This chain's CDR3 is CASPGQYNSPLYF. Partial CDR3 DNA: TGTGCCAGCCCGGGACAGTATAATTCGCCC.

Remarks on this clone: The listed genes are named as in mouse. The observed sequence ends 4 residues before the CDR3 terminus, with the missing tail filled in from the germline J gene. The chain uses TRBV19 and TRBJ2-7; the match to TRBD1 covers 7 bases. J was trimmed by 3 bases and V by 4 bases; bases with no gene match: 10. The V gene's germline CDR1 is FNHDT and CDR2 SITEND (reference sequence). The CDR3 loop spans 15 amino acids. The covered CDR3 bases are TGTGCCAGCAGTCCCATCTTGGACAGGCTCTAT. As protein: CASSPILDRLY. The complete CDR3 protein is CASSPILDRLYEQYF.

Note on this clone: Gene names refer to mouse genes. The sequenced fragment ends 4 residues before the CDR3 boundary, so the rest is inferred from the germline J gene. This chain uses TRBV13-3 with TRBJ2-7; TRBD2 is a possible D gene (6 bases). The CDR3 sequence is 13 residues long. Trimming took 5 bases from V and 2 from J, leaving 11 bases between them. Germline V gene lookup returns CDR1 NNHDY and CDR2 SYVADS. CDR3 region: CASSGGKAYEQYF. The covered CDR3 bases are TGTGCCAGCAGCGGGGGGAAGGCCTAT.

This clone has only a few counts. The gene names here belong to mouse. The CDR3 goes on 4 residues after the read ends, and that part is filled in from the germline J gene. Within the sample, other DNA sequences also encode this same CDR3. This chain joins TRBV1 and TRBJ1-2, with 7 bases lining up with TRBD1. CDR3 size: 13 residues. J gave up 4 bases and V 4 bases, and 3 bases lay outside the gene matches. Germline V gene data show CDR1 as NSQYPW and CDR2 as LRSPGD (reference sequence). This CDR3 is CTCSDRGGSDYTF. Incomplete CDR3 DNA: TGCACCTGCAGTGACAGGGGAGGCTCC.

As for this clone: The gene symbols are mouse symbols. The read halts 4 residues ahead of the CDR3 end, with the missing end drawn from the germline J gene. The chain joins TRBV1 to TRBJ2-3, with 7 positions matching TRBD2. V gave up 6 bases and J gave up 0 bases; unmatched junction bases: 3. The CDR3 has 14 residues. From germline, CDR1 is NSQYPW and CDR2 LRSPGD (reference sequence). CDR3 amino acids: CTCRLGFSAETLYF. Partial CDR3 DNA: TGCACCTGCAGACTGGGGTTTAGTGCAGAA.

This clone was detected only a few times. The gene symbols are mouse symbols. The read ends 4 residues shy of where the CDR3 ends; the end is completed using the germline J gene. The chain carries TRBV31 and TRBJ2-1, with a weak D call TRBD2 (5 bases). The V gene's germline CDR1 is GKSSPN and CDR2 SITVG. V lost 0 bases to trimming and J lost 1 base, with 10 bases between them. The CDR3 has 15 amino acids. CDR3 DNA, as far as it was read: TGTGCCTGGAGTCTAGCCTGGGAGAACTATGCT. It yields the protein CAWSLAWENYA. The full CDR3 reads CAWSLAWENYAEQFF.

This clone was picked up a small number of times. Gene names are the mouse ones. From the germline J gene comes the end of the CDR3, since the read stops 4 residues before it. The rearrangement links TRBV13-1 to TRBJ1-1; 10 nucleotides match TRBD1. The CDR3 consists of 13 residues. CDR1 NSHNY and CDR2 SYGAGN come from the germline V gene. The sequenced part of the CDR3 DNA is TGTGCCAGCATGAGGGACAGGGGTGAA. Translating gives CASMRDRGE. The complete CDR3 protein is CASMRDRGEEVFF.

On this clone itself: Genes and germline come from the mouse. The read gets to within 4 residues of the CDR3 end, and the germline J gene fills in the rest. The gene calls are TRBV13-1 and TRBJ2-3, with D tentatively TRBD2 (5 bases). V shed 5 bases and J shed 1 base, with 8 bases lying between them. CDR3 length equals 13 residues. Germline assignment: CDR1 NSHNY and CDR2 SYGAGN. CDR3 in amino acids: CASSLLGAETLYF. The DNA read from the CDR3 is TGTGCCAGCAGCTTACTGGGTGCAGAA.

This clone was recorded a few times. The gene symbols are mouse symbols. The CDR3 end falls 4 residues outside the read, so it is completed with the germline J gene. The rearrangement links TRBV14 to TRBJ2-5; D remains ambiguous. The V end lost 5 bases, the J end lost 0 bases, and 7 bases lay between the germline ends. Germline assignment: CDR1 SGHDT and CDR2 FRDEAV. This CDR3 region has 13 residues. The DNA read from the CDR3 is TGTGCCAGCAGCAGCGGTAACCAAGAC. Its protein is CASSSGNQD. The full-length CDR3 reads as CASSSGNQDTQYF.

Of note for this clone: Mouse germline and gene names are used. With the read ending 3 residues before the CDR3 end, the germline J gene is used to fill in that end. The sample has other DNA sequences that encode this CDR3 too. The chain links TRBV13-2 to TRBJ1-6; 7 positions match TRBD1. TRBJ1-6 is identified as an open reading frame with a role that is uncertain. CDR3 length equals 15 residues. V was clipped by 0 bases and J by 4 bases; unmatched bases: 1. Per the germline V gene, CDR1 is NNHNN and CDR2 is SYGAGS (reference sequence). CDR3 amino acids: CASGDAGGYNSPLYF. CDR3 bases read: TGTGCCAGCGGTGATGCAGGGGGGTATAATTCGCCC.

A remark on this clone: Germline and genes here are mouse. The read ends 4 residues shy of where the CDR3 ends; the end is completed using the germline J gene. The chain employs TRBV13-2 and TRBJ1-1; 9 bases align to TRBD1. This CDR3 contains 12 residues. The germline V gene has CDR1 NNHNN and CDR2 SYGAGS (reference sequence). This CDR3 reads CASGGTGAEVFF. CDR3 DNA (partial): TGTGCCAGCGGTGGGACAGGGGCA.

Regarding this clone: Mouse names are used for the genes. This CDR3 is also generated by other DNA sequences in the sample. CDR3 region: CASRGTKNTGQLYF. The CDR3 bases that were read are TGTGCCAGCAGGGGGACAAAAAACACCGGG. The chain is built from TRBV13-3 and TRBJ2-2, with D maybe TRBD1 (6 bases). The read gets to within 4 residues of the CDR3 end, and the germline J gene fills in the rest. V was clipped by 5 bases and J by 1 base, with 9 bases between them. This CDR3 is 14 amino acids long. Germline V gene sequence: CDR1 NNHDY, CDR2 SYVADS.

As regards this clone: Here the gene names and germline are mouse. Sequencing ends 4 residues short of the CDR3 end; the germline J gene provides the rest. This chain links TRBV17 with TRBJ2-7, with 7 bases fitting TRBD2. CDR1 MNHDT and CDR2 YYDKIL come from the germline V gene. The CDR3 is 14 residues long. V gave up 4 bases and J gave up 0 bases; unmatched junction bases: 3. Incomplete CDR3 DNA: TGTGCTAGCAGTATTCTGGGGGACTCCTAT. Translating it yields CASSILGDSY. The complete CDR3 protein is CASSILGDSYEQYF.

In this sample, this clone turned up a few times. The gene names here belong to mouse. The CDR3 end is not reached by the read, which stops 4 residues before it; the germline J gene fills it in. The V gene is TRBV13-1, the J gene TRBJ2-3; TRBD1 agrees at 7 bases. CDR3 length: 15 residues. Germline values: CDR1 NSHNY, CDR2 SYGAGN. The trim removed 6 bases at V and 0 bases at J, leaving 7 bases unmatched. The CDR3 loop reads CASKQGRISAETLYF. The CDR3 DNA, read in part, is TGTGCCAGCAAACAGGGGCGGATTAGTGCAGAA.

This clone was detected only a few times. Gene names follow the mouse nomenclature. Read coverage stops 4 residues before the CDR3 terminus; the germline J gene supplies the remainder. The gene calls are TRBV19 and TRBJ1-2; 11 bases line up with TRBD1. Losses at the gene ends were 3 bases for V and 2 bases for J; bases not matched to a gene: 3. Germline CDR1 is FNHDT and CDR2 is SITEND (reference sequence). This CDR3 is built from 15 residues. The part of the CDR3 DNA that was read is TGTGCCAGCAGTACCGGACAGGGGGCCAACTCC. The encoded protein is CASSTGQGANS. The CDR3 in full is CASSTGQGANSDYTF.

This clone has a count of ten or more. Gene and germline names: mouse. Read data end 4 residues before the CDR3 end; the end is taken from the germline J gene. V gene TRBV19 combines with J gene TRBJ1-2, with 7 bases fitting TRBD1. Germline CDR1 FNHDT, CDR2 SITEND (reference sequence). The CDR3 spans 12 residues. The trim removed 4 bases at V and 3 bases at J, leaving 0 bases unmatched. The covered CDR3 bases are TGTGCCAGCAGTCAGGGGGACTCC. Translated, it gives CASSQGDS. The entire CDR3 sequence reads CASSQGDSDYTF.

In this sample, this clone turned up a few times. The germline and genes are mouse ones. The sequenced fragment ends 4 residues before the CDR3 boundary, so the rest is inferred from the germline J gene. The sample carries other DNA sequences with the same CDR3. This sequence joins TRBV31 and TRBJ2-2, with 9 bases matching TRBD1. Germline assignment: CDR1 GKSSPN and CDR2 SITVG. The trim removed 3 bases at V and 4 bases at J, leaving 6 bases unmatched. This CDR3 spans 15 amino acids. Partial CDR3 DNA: TGTGCCTGGAGCCTCCGGGACAGGGCCACCGGG. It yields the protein CAWSLRDRATG. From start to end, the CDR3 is CAWSLRDRATGQLYF.

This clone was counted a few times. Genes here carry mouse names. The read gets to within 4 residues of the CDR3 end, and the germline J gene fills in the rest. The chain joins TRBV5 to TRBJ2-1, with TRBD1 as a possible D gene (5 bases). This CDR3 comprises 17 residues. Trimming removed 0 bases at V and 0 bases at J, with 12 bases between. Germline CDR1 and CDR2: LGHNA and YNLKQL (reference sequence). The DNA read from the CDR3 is TGTGCCAGCAGCCAAGATAGGCAGGGTTATAACTATGCT. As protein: CASSQDRQGYNYA. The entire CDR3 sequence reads CASSQDRQGYNYAEQFF.

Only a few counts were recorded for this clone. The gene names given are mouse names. This CDR3 reads CASRGQERVYNSPLYF. The covered CDR3 bases are TGTGCCAGCAGAGGACAGGAGAGGGTATATAATTCGCCC. V is TRBV19 and J is TRBJ1-6, with 7 bases matching TRBD1. The read finishes 3 residues shy of the CDR3 end, and the germline J gene is used to complete it. TRBJ1-6 is an ORF, and what it does is uncertain. V lost 5 bases, J lost 4 bases, and 9 bases stayed unmatched. Per the germline V gene, CDR1 is FNHDT and CDR2 is SITEND (reference sequence). The CDR3 sequence is 16 residues long.